This entry is about one T cell receptor beta chain. Its target is unknown. Nominal health characterized the donors when sampled, though unrecorded immune exposures were likely. This sample was included in a study of cytomegalovirus exposure and HLA in healthy donors. As for the study in general: For the roughly 400 genotyped donors, 75% to 90% fell within the Caucasian-associated ancestry cluster. Notes on the study in general: Most observed TCR sequences were rare, whereas some public TCRs were detected in many donors. Later on, a genetic analysis was performed. It linked a missense variant in DCLRE1C with V- and J-gene trimming of TCR beta.

With 60 Vbeta and 13 Jbeta primers, the PCR was carried out. Sequencing was performed with immunoSEQ multiplex PCR; in TCRdb, only in-frame clones are kept and a portion is missing. The sample holds some 130,000 clones, roughly 80% seen once. CDR1 is SNHLY, CDR2 FYNNEI, per germline. V was clipped by 6 bases and J by 1 base; unmatched bases: 11. This CDR3 region has 16 residues. The sequence was obtained from a man in his forties in good health and CMV-seronegative. Source material: PBMCs. The J gene is TRBJ1-2, the V gene TRBV2; TRBD1 aligns across 7 bases. Here the CDR3 reads CASSHRQGLINYGYTF. The CDR3 nucleotides read TGTGCCAGCAGCCACAGACAGGGCCTAATTAACTATGGCTACACCTTC.